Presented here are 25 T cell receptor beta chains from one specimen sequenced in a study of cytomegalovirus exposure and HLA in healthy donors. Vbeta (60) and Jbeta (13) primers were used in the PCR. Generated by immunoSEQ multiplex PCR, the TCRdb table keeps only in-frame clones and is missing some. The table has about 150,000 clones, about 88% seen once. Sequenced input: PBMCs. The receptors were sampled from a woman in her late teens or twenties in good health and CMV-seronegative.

The CDR3 sequence is CASSLFSANYGYTF. The CDR3 nucleotides are TGTGCCAGCAGCTTATTCTCAGCTAACTATGGCTACACCTTC. This chain links TRBV7-9 with TRBJ1-2; D is uncertain. Between the trimmed V and J ends, which lost 2 bases and 0 bases, there was a span of 7 bases. CDR3 length: 14 residues. Germline V lookup: CDR1 SEHNR, CDR2 FQNEAQ (reference sequence).

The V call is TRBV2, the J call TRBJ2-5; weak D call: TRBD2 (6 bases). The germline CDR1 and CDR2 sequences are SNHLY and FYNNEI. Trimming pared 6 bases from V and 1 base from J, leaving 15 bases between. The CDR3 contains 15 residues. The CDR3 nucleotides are TGTGCCAGCAGAAAGGGACTCCGACGCCAAGAGACCCAGTACTTC. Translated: CASRKGLRRQETQYF.

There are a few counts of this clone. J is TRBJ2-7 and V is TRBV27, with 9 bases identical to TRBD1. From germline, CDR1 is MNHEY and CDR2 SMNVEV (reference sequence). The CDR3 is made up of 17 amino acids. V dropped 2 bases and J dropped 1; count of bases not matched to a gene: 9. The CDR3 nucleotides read TGTGCCAGCAGTTTAACGTTCGGGACAGGGAGGTCCTACGAGCAGTACTTC. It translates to CASSLTFGTGRSYEQYF.

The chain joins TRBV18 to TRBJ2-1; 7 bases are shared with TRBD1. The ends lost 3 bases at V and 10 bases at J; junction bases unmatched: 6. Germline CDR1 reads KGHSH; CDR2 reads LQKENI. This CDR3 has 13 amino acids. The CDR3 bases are TGTGCCAGCTCACCGGACAGGCACGCGGAGCAGTTCTTC. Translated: CASSPDRHAEQFF.

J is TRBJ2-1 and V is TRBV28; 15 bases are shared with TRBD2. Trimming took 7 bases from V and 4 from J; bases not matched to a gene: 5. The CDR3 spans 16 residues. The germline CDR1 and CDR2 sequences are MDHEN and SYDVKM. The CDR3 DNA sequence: TGTGCCAGCAAATGGACTAGCGGGGGGGGGTACAATGAGCAGTTCTTC. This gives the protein CASKWTSGGGYNEQFF.

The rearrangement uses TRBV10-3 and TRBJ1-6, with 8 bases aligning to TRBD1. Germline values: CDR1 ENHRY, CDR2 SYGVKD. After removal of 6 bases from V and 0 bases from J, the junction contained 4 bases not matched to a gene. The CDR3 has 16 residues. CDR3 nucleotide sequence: TGTGCCATCAGCCCAGGGGGCCTCTCCTATAATTCACCCCTCCACTTT. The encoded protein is CAISPGGLSYNSPLHF.

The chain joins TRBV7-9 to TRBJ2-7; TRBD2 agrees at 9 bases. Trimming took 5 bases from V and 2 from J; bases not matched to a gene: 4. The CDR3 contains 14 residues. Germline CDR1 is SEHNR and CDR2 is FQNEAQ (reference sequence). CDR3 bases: TGTGCCAGCAGCAGGACTAGCGTGCCCTACGAGCAGTACTTC. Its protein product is CASSRTSVPYEQYF.

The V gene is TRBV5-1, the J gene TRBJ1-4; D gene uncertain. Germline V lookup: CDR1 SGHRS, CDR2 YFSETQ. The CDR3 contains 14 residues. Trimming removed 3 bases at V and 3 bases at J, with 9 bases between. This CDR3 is CASSYGGSNEKLFF. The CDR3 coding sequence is TGCGCCAGCAGCTACGGAGGTTCTAATGAAAAACTGTTTTTT.

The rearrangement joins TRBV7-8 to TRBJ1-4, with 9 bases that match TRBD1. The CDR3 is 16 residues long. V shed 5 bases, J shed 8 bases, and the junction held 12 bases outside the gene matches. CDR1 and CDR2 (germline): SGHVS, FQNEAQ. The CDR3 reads CASSPITGTGIEKLFF. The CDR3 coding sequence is TGTGCCAGCAGCCCCATTACCGGGACAGGGATCGAAAAACTGTTTTTT.

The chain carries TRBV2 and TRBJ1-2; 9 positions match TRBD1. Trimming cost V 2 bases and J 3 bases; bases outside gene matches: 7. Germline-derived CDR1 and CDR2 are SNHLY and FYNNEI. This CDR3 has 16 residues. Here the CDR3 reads CASSESGTGLHYGYTF. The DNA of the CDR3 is TGTGCCAGCAGTGAAAGCGGGACAGGGCTCCACTATGGCTACACCTTC. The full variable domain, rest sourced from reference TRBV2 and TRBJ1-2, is EPEVTQTPSHQVTQMGQEVILRCVPISNHLYFYWYRQILGQKVEFLVSFYNNEISEKSEIFDDQFSVERPDGSNFTLKIRSTKLEDSAMYFCASSESGTGLHYGYTFGSGTRLTVV.

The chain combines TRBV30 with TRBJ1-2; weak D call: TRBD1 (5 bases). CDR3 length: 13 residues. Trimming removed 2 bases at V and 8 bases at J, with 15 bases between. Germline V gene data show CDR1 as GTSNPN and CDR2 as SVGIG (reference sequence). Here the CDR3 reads CAWSTTRRGGYTF. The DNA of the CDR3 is TGTGCCTGGAGTACGACCCGAAGGGGCGGCTACACCTTC. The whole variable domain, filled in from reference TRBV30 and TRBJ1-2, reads SQTIHQWPATLVQPVGSPLSLECTVEGTSNPNLYWYRQAAGRGLQLLFYSVGIGQISSEVPQNLSASRPQDRQFILSSKKLLLSDSGFYLCAWSTTRRGGYTFGSGTRLTVV.

The CDR3 protein is CASSHEGEYGERDTQYF. For the CDR3, the DNA is TGTGCCAGCAGCCACGAGGGGGAATATGGCGAACGGGATACGCAGTATTTT. This sequence joins TRBV14 and TRBJ2-3, with D possibly being TRBD1 (6 bases). Trimming took 3 bases from V and 6 from J, leaving 22 bases between them. The CDR3 has 17 amino acids. In germline, CDR1 is SGHDN, CDR2 FVKESK.

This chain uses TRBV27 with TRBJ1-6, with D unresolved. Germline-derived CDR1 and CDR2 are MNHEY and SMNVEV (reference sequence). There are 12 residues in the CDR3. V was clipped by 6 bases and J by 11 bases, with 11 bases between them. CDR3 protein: CASSLTKAPLHF. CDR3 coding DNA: TGTGCCAGCAGCTTGACAAAGGCACCCCTCCACTTT.

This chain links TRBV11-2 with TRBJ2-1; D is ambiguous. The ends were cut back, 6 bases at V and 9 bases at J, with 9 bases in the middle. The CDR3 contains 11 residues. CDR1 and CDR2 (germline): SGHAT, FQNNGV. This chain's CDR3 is CASSYSREQFF. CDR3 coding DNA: TGTGCCAGCAGTTATAGCCGTGAGCAGTTCTTC.

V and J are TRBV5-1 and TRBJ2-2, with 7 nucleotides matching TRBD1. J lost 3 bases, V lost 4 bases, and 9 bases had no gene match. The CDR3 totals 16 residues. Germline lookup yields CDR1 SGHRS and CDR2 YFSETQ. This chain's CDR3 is CASSLPGQTYTGELFF. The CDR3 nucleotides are TGCGCCAGCAGCCTTCCGGGACAGACGTACACCGGGGAGCTGTTTTTT.

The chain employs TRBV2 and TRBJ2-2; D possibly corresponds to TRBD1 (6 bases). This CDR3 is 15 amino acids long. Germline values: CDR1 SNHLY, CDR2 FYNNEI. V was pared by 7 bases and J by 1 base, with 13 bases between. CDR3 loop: CASIWVRGNTGELFF. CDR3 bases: TGTGCCAGCATCTGGGTCAGGGGGAACACCGGGGAGCTGTTTTTT.

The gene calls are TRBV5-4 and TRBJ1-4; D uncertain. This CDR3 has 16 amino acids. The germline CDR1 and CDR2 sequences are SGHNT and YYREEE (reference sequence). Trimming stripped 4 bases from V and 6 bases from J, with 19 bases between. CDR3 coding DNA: TGTGCCAGCAGCCCTGGAGGAACCGGGCAGGATGAAAAACTGTTTTTT. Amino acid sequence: CASSPGGTGQDEKLFF.

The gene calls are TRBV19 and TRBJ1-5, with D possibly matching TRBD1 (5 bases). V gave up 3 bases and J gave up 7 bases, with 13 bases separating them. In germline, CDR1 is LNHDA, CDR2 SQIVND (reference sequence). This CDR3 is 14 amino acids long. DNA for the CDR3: TGTGCCAGTAGTATTAACGGGGAGGGGCAGCCCCAGCATTTT. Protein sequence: CASSINGEGQPQHF. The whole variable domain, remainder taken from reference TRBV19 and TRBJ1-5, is DGGITQSPKYLFRKEGQNVTLSCEQNLNHDAMYWYRQDPGQGLRLIYYSQIVNDFQKGDIAEGYSVSREKKESFPLTVTSAQKNPTAFYLCASSINGEGQPQHFGDGTRLSIL.

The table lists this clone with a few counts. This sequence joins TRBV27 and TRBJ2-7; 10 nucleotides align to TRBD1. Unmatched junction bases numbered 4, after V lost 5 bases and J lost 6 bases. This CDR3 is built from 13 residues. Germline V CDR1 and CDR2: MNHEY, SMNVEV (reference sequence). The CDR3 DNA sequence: TGTGCCAGCAGTACATGGACAGGGGGCGAGCAGTACTTC. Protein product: CASSTWTGGEQYF.

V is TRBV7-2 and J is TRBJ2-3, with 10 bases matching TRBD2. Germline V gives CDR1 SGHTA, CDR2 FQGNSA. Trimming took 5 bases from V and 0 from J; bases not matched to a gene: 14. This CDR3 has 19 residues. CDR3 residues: CASSLSASGGPFSTDTQYF. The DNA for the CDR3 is TGTGCCAGCAGCCTTTCGGCTAGCGGGGGACCTTTTAGCACAGATACGCAGTATTTT.

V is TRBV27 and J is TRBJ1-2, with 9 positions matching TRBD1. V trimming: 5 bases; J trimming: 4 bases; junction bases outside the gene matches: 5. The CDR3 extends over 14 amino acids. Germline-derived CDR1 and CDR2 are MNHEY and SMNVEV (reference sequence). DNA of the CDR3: TGTGCCAGCAGTCCAACGGGACAGGGCTATGGCTACACCTTC. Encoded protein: CASSPTGQGYGYTF.

The CDR3 sequence: CASSPWGGPQHF. CDR3 DNA sequence: TGTGCCAGCAGCCCCTGGGGGGGGCCCCAGCATTTT. This chain connects TRBV7-6 to TRBJ1-5; a weak D match, TRBD1 (5 bases). The CDR3 sequence is 12 residues long. Germline lookup yields CDR1 SGHVS and CDR2 FNYEAQ. The V gene lost 5 bases and the J gene lost 9 bases, with 11 bases spanning the gap.

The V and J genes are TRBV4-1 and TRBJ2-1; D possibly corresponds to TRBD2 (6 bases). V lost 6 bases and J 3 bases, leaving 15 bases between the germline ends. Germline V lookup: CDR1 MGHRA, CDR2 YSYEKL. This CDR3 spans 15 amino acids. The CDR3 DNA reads TGCGCCAGCAGTCCACGAGCGGGTAACTACAATGAGCAGTTCTTC. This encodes CASSPRAGNYNEQFF.

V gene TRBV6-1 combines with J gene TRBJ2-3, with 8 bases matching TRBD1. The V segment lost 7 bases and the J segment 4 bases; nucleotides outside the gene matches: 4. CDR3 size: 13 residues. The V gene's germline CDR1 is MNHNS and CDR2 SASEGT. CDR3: CASTRTGPDTQYF. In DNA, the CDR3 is TGTGCCAGCACCCGGACAGGGCCAGATACGCAGTATTTT.

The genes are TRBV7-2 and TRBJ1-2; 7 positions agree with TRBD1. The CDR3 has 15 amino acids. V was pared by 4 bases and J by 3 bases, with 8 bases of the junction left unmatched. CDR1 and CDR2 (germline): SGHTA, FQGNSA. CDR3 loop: CASSSPQGFYYGYTF. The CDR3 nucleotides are TGTGCCAGCAGCTCGCCACAGGGGTTTTACTATGGCTACACCTTC.